This entry concerns a single TCR beta chain. Its antigen is still unknown. The CDR3 totals 13 residues. Germline assignment: CDR1 SQVTM and CDR2 ANQGSEA. Trimming cost V 6 bases and J 5 bases; bases outside gene matches: 5. These data come from a study of regulatory T cells in long-lasting Graves disease. General observations from the study: Patients with persistent disease showed a bias toward TRBV28, TRBJ1-2 and TRBJ2-5.

Arm-PCR of CDR3 regions with iRepertoire HTBI primers generated TCR beta libraries. MiXCR, run by TCRdb on the multiplex PCR reads, gives a single entry per CDR3 protein. The sample carries about 530,000 distinct CDR3 sequences, about 16% recorded once. The time point: newly diagnosed GD, antithyroid drugs for less than 3 months. PBMCs provided the RNA from which the TCR library was made. These data also formed part of another study, on T cells in Graves' hyperthyroidism and ophthalmopathy.

The TCR was taken from a woman aged 40 to 65 with Graves disease. This chain uses TRBV29-1 with TRBJ2-3, with 10 bases fitting TRBD2. Source: peripheral blood mononuclear cells (PBMCs), taken at new diagnosis, from a patient treated with antithyroid drugs. The CDR3 region has the DNA TGCAGCGTGGAGCGGGGGGGCAGAGATACGCAGTATTTT. This gives the protein CSVERGGRDTQYF.